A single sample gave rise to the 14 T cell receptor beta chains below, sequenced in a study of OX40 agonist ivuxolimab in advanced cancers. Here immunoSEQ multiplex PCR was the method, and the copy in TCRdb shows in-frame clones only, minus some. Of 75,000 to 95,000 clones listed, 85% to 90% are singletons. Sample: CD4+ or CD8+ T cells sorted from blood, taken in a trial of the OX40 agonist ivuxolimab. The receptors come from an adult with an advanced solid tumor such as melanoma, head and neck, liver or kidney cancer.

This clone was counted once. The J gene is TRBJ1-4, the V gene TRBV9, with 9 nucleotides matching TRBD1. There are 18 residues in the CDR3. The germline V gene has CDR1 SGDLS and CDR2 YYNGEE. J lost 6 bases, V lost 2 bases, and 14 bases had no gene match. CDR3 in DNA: TGTGCCAGCAGCGTTGGGAGCGGGACAGGGACCACTTATGAAAAACTGTTTTTT. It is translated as CASSVGSGTGTTYEKLFF.

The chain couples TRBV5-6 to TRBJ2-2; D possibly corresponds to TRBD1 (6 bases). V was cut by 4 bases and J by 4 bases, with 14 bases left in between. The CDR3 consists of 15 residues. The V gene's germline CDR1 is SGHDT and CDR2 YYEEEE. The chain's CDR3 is CASSRPGHITGELFF. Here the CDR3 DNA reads TGTGCCAGCAGCAGACCGGGACACATCACCGGGGAGCTGTTTTTT.

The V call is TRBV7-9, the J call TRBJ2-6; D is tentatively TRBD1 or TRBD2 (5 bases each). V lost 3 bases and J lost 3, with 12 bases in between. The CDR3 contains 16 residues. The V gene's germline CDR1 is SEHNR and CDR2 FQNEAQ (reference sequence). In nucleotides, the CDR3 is TGTGCCAGCAGCTTGTTCGGGGCGAATGGGGCCAACGTCCTGACTTTC. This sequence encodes CASSLFGANGANVLTF.

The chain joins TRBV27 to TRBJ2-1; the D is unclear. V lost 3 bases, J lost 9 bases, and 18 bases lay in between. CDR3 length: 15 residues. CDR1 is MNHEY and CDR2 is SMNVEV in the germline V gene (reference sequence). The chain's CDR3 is CASSLSYTQPAEQFF. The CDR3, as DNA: TGTGCCAGCAGTTTGTCTTATACCCAACCAGCTGAGCAGTTCTTC.

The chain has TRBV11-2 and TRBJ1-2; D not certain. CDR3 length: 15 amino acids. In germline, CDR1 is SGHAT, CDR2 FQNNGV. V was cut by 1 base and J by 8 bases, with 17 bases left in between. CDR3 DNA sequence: TGTGCCAGCAGCTTAGTCGGGTATGGCTATGAGGGCTACACCTTC. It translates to CASSLVGYGYEGYTF.

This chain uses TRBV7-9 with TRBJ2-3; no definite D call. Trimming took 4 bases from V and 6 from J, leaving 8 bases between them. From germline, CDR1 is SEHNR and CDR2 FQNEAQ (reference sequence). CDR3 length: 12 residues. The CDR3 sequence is CASSSSADTQYF. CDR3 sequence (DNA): TGTGCCAGCAGCTCGTCGGCTGATACGCAGTATTTT.

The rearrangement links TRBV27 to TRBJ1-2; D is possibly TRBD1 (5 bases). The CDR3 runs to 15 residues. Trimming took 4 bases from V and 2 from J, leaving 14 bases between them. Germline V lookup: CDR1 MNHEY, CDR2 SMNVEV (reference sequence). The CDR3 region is CASSYRDGGNYGYTF. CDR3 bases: TGTGCCAGCAGTTACCGGGATGGGGGGAACTATGGCTACACCTTC.

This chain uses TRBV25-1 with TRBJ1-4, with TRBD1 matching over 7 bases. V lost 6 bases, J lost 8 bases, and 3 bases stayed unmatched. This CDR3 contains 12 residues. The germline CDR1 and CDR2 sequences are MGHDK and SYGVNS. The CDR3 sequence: CASSPGGEKLFF. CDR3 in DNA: TGTGCCAGCAGCCCAGGGGGAGAAAAACTGTTTTTT.

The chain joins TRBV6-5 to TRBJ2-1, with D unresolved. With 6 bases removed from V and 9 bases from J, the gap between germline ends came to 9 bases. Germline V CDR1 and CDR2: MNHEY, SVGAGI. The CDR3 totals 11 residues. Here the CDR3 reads CASSNTGEQFF. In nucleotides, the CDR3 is TGTGCCAGCAGCAACACTGGTGAGCAGTTCTTC.

CDR3 in DNA: TGTGCCACCAGCAGCCTTCGGACAGCCCCCTCTGGCTACACCTTC. Translation gives CATSSLRTAPSGYTF. The chain employs TRBV15 and TRBJ1-2; D may be TRBD1 (6 bases). Germline CDR1 and CDR2: LNHNV and YYDKDF (reference sequence). CDR3 size: 15 residues. Trimming left V 3 bases short and J 7 bases short, with 18 bases between. Together with reference TRBV15 and TRBJ1-2, the CDR3 gives the full variable domain: DAMVIQNPRYQVTQFGKPVTLSCSQTLNHNVMYWYQQKSSQAPKLLFHYYDKDFNNEADTPDNFQSRRPNTSFCFLDIRSPGLGDTAMYLCATSSLRTAPSGYTFGSGTRLTVV.

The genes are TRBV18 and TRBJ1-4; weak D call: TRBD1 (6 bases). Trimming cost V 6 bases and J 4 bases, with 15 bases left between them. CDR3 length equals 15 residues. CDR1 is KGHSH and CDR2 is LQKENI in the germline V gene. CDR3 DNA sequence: TGTGCCAGCTCCCCCGGACAGAACTATAATGAAAAACTGTTTTTT. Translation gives CASSPGQNYNEKLFF. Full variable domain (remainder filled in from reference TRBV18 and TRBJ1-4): NAGVMQNPRHLVRRRGQEARLRCSPMKGHSHVYWYRQLPEEGLKFMVYLQKENIIDESGMPKERFSAEFPKEGPSILRIQQVVRGDSAAYFCASSPGQNYNEKLFFGSGTQLSVL.

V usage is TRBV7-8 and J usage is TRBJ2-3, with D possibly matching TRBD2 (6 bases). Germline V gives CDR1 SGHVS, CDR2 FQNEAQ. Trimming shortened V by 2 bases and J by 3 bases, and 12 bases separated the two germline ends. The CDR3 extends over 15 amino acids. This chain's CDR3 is CASSLRSGSTDTQYF. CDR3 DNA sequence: TGTGCCAGCAGCTTAAGGAGCGGGTCAACAGATACGCAGTATTTT.

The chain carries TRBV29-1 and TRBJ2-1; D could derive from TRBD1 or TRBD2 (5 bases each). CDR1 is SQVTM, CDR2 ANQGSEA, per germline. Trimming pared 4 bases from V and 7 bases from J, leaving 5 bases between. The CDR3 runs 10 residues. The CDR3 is CSVGGNEQFF. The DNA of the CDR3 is TGCAGCGTTGGGGGGAATGAGCAGTTCTTC.

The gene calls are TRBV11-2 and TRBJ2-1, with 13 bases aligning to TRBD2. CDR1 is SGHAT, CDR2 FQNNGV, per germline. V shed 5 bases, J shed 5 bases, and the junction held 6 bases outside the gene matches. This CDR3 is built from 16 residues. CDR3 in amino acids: CASSPRLAGGHNEQFF. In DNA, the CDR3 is TGTGCCAGCAGCCCCCGACTAGCGGGAGGCCACAATGAGCAGTTCTTC.